This T cell receptor (beta chain) was identified in a study of blood T cell repertoires in COVID-19. On the study more broadly: The United States, Italy and Spain were the sources of the acute and convalescent COVID-19 samples.

Libraries were prepared by immunoSEQ multiplex PCR; TCRdb keeps only in-frame clonotypes and omits some of them. The table has about 160,000 clones, 80% seen once. As to this clone: The same CDR3 also results from other DNA sequences found in this sample.

Participants, about 18 to 95 years old, spanned about 26 US areas. Researchers sorted participants into cohorts using their self-reported clinical history. Recovered status in Cohort 3 required two negative PCRs, clearance, or symptom resolution. CDR1 and CDR2 from the germline V gene are MNHEY and SVGAGI. The CDR3 is 14 residues long. The V segment lost 2 bases and the J segment 7 bases; nucleotides outside the gene matches: 5. Sequenced: PBMCs or T cells enriched from blood (not recorded which). The chain combines TRBV6-5 with TRBJ1-2, with TRBD1 matching over 9 bases. The sequence derives from an older woman who had recovered from COVID-19. The CDR3 nucleotides are TGTGCCAGCAGTTACACGGGACAGGGAGCTGGCTACACCTTC. Translating gives CASSYTGQGAGYTF.